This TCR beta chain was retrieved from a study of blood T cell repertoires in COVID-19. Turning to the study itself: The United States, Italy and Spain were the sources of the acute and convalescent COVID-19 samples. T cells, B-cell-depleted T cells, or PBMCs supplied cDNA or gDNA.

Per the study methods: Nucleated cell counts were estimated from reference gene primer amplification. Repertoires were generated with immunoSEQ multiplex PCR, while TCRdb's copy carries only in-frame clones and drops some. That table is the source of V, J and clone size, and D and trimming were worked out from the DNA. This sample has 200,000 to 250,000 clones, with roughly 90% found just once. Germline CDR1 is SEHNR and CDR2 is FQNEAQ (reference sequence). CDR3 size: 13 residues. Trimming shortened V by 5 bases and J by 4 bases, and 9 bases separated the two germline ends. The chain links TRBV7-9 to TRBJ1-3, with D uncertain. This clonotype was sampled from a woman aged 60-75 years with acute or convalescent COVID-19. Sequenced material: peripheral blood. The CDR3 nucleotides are TGTGCCAGCAGCCCCCGGCGGGGAAACACCATATATTTT. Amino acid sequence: CASSPRRGNTIYF.